The present T cell receptor (beta chain) was sequenced within a study of cytomegalovirus exposure and HLA in healthy donors. Details on this clone: Additional DNA sequences in this sample encode the identical CDR3.

Germline values: CDR1 SGDLS, CDR2 YYNGEE. With V trimmed by 2 bases and J by 0 bases, 2 bases remained unmatched. CDR3 length equals 15 residues. Clones were sequenced by immunoSEQ multiplex PCR, and TCRdb holds only the in-frame ones, with some missing. The sample holds approximately 160,000 clones, 85% seen once. Sequencing used PBMCs. This clonotype was sampled from a man aged 25 to 40 in good health and CMV-seropositive. V usage is TRBV9 and J usage is TRBJ2-3; TRBD2 matches at 8 bases. This CDR3 is CASSVSGASTDTQYF. CDR3 coding DNA: TGTGCCAGCAGCGTTAGCGGGGCGAGCACAGATACGCAGTATTTT.